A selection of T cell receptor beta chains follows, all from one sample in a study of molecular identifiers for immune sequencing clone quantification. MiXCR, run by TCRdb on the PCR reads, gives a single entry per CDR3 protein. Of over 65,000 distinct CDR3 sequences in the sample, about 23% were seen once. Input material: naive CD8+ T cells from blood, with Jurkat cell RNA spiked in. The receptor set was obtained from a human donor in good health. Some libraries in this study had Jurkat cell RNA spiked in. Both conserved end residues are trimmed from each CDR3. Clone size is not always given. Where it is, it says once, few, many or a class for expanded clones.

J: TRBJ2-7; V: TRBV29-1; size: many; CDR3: SVIPPGNEQY
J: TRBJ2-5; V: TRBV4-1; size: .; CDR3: ASSQVLAGDEETQY
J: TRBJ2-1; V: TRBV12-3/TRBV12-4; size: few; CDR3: ASSSRHQFSYNEQF
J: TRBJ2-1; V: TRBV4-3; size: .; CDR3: ASSRASEYNEQF
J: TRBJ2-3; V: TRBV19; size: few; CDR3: ASSILAFTSTDTQY
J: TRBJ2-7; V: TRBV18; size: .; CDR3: ASSPQASPTYEQY
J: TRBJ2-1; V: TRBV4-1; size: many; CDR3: ASSSPLSDEQF
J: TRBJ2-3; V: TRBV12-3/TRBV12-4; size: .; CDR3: VSNPAGGPADTQY
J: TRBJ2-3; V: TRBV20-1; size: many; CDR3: SARGGEGSPDTQY
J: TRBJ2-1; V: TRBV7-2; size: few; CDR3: ASSHGTSGSEQF